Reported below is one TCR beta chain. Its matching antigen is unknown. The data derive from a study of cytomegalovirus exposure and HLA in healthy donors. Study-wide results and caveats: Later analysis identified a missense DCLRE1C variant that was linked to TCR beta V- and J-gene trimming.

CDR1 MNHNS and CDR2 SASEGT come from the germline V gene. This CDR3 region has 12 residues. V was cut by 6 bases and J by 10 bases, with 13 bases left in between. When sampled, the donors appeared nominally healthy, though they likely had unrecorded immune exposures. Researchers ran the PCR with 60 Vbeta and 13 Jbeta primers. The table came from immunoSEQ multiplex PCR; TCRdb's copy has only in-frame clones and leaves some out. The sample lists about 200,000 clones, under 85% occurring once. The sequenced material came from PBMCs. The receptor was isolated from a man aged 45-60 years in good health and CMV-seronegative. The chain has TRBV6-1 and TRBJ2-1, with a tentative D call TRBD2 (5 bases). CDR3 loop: CASRASGGEQFF. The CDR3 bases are TGTGCCAGCAGGGCCAGCGGCGGAGAGCAGTTCTTC.